Following are 3 T cell receptor beta chains from one sample sequenced in a study of CD4 T cells in relation to SARS-CoV-2 and coronaviruses. No antigen is known for these receptors. Repertoires were generated with immunoSEQ multiplex PCR, while TCRdb's copy carries only in-frame clones and drops some. This sample has 41,000 or so clones; approximately 80% occur once, and the top ten carry 1.2%. The sequenced sample was naive CD4+ T cells from PBMCs, cultured in vitro. Stated subset: naive CD4+ T cells isolated by negative enrichment. These receptor sequences come from an adult with COVID-19.

The CDR3 region is CASSPPKDRPGQPQHF. CDR3 in DNA: TGTGCCAGCTCACCACCGAAGGACAGGCCAGGGCAGCCCCAGCATTTT. The V and J genes are TRBV18 and TRBJ1-5; 7 bases are a match to TRBD1. Germline-derived CDR1 and CDR2 are KGHSH and LQKENI. The V gene end was trimmed by 0 bases and the J gene end by 7 bases; junction bases not matched to a gene: 9. The CDR3 sequence is 16 residues long.

The CDR3 DNA follows: TGTGCCAGCAGCTTGCCGGGTCGGACCGGGGAGCTGTTTTTT. This codes for CASSLPGRTGELFF. This chain joins TRBV7-8 and TRBJ2-2; D is uncertain. V lost 3 bases to trimming and J lost 5 bases, with 10 bases between them. Germline lookup yields CDR1 SGHVS and CDR2 FQNEAQ. There are 14 residues in the CDR3.

V usage is TRBV6-1 and J usage is TRBJ1-1; 8 bases map to TRBD1. In germline, CDR1 is MNHNS, CDR2 SASEGT. This CDR3 is 16 amino acids long. V lost 3 bases and J lost 5; bases outside the gene matches: 11. The chain's CDR3 is CASSDPSTGVKTEAFF. The DNA for the CDR3 is TGTGCCAGCAGTGACCCCTCGACAGGGGTCAAGACTGAAGCTTTCTTT.